One sample yielded the 4 T cell receptor beta chains listed below, sequenced in a study of regulatory and conventional T cells in breast cancer. TCRdb fed the PCR reads into MiXCR, producing one record per CDR3 protein. Seen here are under 20,000 distinct CDR3 sequences, about 31% observed once, and the top ten hold roughly 1.5%. Sequencing used conventional T cells from blood. The receptor source for this set is a female donor in good health.

This sequence joins TRBV3-1 and TRBJ2-7, with D unresolved. Looked up from germline, CDR1 is LGHDT and CDR2 is YNNKEL (reference sequence). The V and J ends lost 1 base and 7 bases respectively, with 14 bases between them. CDR3 length: 14 residues. CDR3 region: CASSQGSVGWEQYF. DNA for the CDR3: TGTGCCAGCAGCCAAGGGAGTGTGGGGTGGGAGCAGTACTTC.

This clonotype was found many times. V gene TRBV12-3 or TRBV12-4 combines with J gene TRBJ1-5; D unresolved. CDR3 length equals 14 residues. Trimming stripped 3 bases from V and 0 bases from J, with 6 bases between. The CDR3 loop is CASSFGDSNQPQHF. In DNA, the CDR3 is TGTGCCAGCAGTTTTGGGGATAGCAATCAGCCCCAGCATTTT.

Note on this clonotype: This clone may be a read error of a much larger clone one base away. Since no conserved phenylalanine or tryptophan closes the CDR3, a read error is the likely cause. The chain couples TRBV5-5 to TRBJ1-1, with D perhaps TRBD1 (6 bases). Germline V lookup: CDR1 SGHKS, CDR2 YYEKEE (reference sequence). Trimming took 4 bases from V and 5 from J, leaving 15 bases between them. The CDR3 length is 14 residues. This CDR3 is CASSGRSRGTEAFL. The CDR3 bases are TGTGCCAGCAGCGGACGAAGCAGGGGTACTGAAGCTTTCCTT.

This clonotype is judged medium-sized. The CDR3 here is CASSLDSFNYGYTF. The CDR3 DNA follows: TGCGCCAGCAGCCTGGACAGCTTTAACTATGGCTACACCTTC. The V and J genes are TRBV5-1 and TRBJ1-2; D might be TRBD1 (6 bases). The germline CDR1 and CDR2 sequences are SGHRS and YFSETQ. The CDR3 sequence is 14 residues long. Trimming shortened V by 4 bases and J by 1 base, and 11 bases separated the two germline ends.